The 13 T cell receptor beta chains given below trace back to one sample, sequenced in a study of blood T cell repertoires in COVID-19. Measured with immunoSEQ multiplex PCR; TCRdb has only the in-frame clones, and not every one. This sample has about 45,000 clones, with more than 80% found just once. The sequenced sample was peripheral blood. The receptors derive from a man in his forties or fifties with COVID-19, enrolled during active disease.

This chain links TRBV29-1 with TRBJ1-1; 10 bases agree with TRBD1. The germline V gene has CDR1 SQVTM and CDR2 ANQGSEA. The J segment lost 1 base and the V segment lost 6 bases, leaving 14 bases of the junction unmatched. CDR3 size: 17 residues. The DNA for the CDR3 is TGCAGCGTCCCCCTCTTTCCGGGACAGGGGAGGAACACTGAAGCTTTCTTT. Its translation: CSVPLFPGQGRNTEAFF.

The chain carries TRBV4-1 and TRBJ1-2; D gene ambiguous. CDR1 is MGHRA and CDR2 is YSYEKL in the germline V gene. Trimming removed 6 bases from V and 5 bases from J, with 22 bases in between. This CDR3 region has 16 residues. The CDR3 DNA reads TGCGCCAGCAGACCCACTGCGCTATTTCGGAGGTATGGCTACACCTTC. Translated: CASRPTALFRRYGYTF.

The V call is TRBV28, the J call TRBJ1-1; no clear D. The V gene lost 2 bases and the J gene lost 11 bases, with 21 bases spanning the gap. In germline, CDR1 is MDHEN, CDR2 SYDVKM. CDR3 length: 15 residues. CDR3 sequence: CASSLLPAAAGEAFF. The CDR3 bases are TGTGCCAGCAGTTTACTCCCCGCCGCGGCGGGCGAGGCTTTCTTT. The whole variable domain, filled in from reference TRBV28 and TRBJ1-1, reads DVKVTQSSRYLVKRTGEKVFLECVQDMDHENMFWYRQDPGLGLRLIYFSYDVKMKEKGDIPEGYSVSREKKERFSLILESASTNQTSMYLCASSLLPAAAGEAFFGQGTRLTVV.

The CDR3 DNA is TGCGCCAGCAGCCAAGCAGGCTTCACAGATACGCAGTATTTT. It yields the protein CASSQAGFTDTQYF. The chain joins TRBV4-1 to TRBJ2-3; D is undetermined. This CDR3 region has 14 residues. The V end was cut by 1 base, the J end by 2 bases, with 7 bases between. Germline-derived CDR1 and CDR2 are MGHRA and YSYEKL.

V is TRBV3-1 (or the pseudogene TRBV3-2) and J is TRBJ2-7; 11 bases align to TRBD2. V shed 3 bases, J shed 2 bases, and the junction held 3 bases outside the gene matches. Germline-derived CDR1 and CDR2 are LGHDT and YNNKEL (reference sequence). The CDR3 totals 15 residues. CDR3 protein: CASSQGLAVPYEQYF. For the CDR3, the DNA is TGTGCCAGCAGCCAGGGACTAGCGGTGCCCTACGAGCAGTACTTC.

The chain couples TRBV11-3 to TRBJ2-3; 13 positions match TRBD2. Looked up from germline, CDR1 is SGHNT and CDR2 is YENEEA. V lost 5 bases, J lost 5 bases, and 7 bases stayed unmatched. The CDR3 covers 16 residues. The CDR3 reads CASSPGLAGEGDTQYF. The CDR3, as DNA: TGTGCCAGCAGCCCAGGACTAGCGGGAGAGGGAGATACGCAGTATTTT.

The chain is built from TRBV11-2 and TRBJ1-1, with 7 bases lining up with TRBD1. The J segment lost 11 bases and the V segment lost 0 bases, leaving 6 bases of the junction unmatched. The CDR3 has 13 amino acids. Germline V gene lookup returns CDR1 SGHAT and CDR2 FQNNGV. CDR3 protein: CASSLDLQGSAFF. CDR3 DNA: TGTGCCAGCAGCTTAGATTTACAGGGGTCGGCTTTCTTT.

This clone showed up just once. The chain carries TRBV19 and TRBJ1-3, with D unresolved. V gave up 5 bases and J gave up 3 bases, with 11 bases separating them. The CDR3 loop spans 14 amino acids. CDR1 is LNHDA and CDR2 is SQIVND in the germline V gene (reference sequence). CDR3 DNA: TGTGCCAGTAGTGTATCGTTTGTTGGAAACACCATATATTTT. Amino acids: CASSVSFVGNTIYF.

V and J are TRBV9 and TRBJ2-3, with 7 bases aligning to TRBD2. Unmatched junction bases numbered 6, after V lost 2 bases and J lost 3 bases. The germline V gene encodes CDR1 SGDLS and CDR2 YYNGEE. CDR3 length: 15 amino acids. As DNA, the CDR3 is TGTGCCAGCAGCGTCCGCGGGAGAGGGACAGATACGCAGTATTTT. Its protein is CASSVRGRGTDTQYF.

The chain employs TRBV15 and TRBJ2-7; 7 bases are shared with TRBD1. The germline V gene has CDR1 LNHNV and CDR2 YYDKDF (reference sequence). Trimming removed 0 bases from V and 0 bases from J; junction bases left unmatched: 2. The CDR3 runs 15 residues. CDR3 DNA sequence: TGTGCCACCAGCAGAGAGACAGGGAGCTCCTACGAGCAGTACTTC. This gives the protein CATSRETGSSYEQYF. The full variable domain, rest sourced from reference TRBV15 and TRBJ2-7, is DAMVIQNPRYQVTQFGKPVTLSCSQTLNHNVMYWYQQKSSQAPKLLFHYYDKDFNNEADTPDNFQSRRPNTSFCFLDIRSPGLGDTAMYLCATSRETGSSYEQYFGPGTRLTVT.

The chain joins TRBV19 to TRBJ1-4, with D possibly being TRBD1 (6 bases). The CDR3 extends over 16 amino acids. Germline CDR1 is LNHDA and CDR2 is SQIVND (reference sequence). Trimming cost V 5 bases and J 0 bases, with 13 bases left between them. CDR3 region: CASSYTRDTTNEKLFF. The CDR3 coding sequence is TGTGCCAGTAGTTATACCCGGGACACAACTAATGAAAAACTGTTTTTT. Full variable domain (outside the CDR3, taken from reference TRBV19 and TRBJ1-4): DGGITQSPKYLFRKEGQNVTLSCEQNLNHDAMYWYRQDPGQGLRLIYYSQIVNDFQKGDIAEGYSVSREKKESFPLTVTSAQKNPTAFYLCASSYTRDTTNEKLFFGSGTQLSVL.

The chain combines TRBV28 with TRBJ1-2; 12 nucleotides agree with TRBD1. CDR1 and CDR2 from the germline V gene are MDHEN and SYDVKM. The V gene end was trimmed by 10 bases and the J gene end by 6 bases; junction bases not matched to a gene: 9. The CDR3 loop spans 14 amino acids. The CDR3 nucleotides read TGTGCCATCCACCAGGGGACAGGGGGCCATGGCTACACCTTC. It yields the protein CAIHQGTGGHGYTF.

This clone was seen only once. The CDR3 DNA follows: TGTGCCAGCAGCCCGTCGGACAGGGGATATTACGAGCAGTACTTC. This encodes CASSPSDRGYYEQYF. The chain has TRBV3-1 (or the pseudogene TRBV3-2) and TRBJ2-7; TRBD1 matches 9 bases. Germline assignment: CDR1 LGHDT and CDR2 YNNKEL (reference sequence). V trimming: 4 bases; J trimming: 4 bases; junction bases outside the gene matches: 8. This CDR3 spans 15 amino acids.